This TCR beta chain was sequenced in a study of OX40 agonist ivuxolimab in advanced cancers. Germline V gives CDR1 SEHNR, CDR2 FQNEAQ (reference sequence). V was clipped by 5 bases and J by 6 bases, with 12 bases between them. The CDR3 consists of 13 residues. Profiled with immunoSEQ multiplex PCR; TCRdb holds only in-frame clones, not every one. The sample contains tens of thousands of clones, about nine tenths of which appear only once. Blood draws occurred at baseline, cycle 4 day 1, and cycle 7 day 1. About this clone: The antigen is undetermined.

Overall study findings and caveats: On average, a greater number of expanded clones characterised CD8+ T cells relative to CD4+. The work left the antigen specificity of expanded peripheral T cells undetermined.

Sequenced here: CD4+ or CD8+ T cells sorted from blood, sampled in a trial of the OX40 agonist ivuxolimab. V gene TRBV7-9 combines with J gene TRBJ2-3; the D gene is possibly TRBD2 (6 bases). The receptor comes from an adult with an advanced solid tumor such as melanoma, head and neck, liver or kidney cancer. The CDR3 loop reads CASSRDFLDTQYF. In nucleotides, the CDR3 is TGTGCCAGCAGCCGGGACTTCCTGGATACGCAGTATTTT.